The 13 T cell receptor beta chains below come from one sample, sequenced in a study of identical twins. TCRdb ran MiXCR on the 5' RACE reads and lists one entry per CDR3 protein. The sample contains about 810,000 distinct CDR3 sequences, around an eighth of which appear only once. The same sample was also used in a study of yellow fever vaccine responses in identical twins.

Sequenced material: PBMCs. Every receptor here comes from a woman between 18 and 29 years old in good health.

This clonotype was seen a few times. The chain recombines TRBV10-3 with TRBJ2-2, with 11 bases lining up with TRBD1. With 10 bases clipped from V and 4 bases from J, the junction kept 5 bases outside the gene matches. The CDR3 consists of 14 residues. Germline V gene data show CDR1 as ENHRY and CDR2 as SYGVKD. The CDR3 region is CASVGTGGTGELFF. For the CDR3, the DNA is TGTGCCAGCGTTGGGACAGGGGGCACCGGGGAGCTGTTTTTT.

This clonotype was seen a handful of times. The chain combines TRBV2 with TRBJ2-2, with TRBD2 matching 11 bases. CDR3 length: 16 amino acids. V was pared by 3 bases and J by 6 bases, with 6 bases of the junction left unmatched. Per germline, CDR1 SNHLY and CDR2 FYNNEI. In DNA, the CDR3 is TGTGCCAGCAGTGAGACTAGCGGGACAGAGGCCGGGGAGCTGTTTTTT. Translated, it gives CASSETSGTEAGELFF. Supplemented by reference TRBV2 and TRBJ2-2, the full variable domain reads EPEVTQTPSHQVTQMGQEVILRCVPISNHLYFYWYRQILGQKVEFLVSFYNNEISEKSEIFDDQFSVERPDGSNFTLKIRSTKLEDSAMYFCASSETSGTEAGELFFGEGSRLTVL.

The sample holds a few counts of this clonotype. The chain uses TRBV6-2 or TRBV6-3 and TRBJ2-5; D is undetermined. Germline-derived CDR1 and CDR2 are MNHEY and SVGEGT. The CDR3 covers 13 residues. V was cut by 2 bases and J by 5 bases, with 9 bases left in between. The CDR3 DNA reads TGTGCCAGCAGTTACGCGGCCCCGGAGACCCAGTACTTC. Protein product: CASSYAAPETQYF.

This clonotype has only a few counts. The CDR3 region is CSARDGLVGDTGELFF. The CDR3 DNA follows: TGCAGTGCTAGAGATGGACTAGTAGGCGACACCGGGGAGCTGTTTTTT. The rearrangement joins TRBV20-1 to TRBJ2-2; TRBD2 agrees at 7 bases. V shed 0 bases and J 3 bases; nucleotides not matched to a gene: 7. Germline V gene data show CDR1 as DFQATT and CDR2 as SNEGSKA (reference sequence). CDR3 length: 16 amino acids.

The chain couples TRBV7-6 to TRBJ2-5; 10 nucleotides match TRBD2. J lost 6 bases, V lost 1 base, and 2 bases had no gene match. CDR3 size: 14 residues. Per germline, CDR1 SGHVS and CDR2 FNYEAQ. The CDR3 loop is CASSLGSGGKTQYF. Written as DNA, the CDR3 is TGTGCCAGCAGCTTAGGTAGCGGGGGGAAGACCCAGTACTTC.

The V and J genes are TRBV5-1 and TRBJ2-7, with D possibly matching TRBD1 (6 bases). The germline CDR1 and CDR2 sequences are SGHRS and YFSETQ. V was cut by 5 bases and J by 1 base, with 16 bases left in between. This CDR3 spans 15 amino acids. This chain's CDR3 is CASRNGQSVSYEQYF. DNA for the CDR3: TGCGCCAGCAGAAACGGACAGAGCGTATCCTACGAGCAGTACTTC.

The V and J genes are TRBV4-1 and TRBJ1-5; D possibly corresponds to TRBD1 (6 bases). From germline, CDR1 is MGHRA and CDR2 YSYEKL. V dropped 0 bases and J dropped 5 bases, with 8 bases sitting between them. The CDR3 has 14 amino acids. CDR3 amino acids: CASSQDTGYQPQHF. CDR3 sequence (DNA): TGCGCCAGCAGCCAAGACACAGGGTATCAGCCCCAGCATTTT.

This clonotype was seen only a few times. The rearrangement joins TRBV28 to TRBJ1-1; D not certain. The CDR3 contains 14 residues. V gave up 7 bases and J gave up 1 base, with 13 bases separating them. Per the germline V gene, CDR1 is MDHEN and CDR2 is SYDVKM. The CDR3 here is CASITHPANTEAFF. CDR3 nucleotides: TGTGCCAGCATAACCCATCCAGCGAACACTGAAGCTTTCTTT.

This chain connects TRBV6-2 or TRBV6-3 to TRBJ2-7, with unresolved D. The CDR3 totals 13 residues. The V end was cut by 5 bases, the J end by 2 bases, with 10 bases between. In germline, CDR1 is MNHEY, CDR2 SVGEGT. CDR3 DNA sequence: TGTGCCAGCAGTCGCGACCCCACCTACGAGCAGTACGTC. It specifies CASSRDPTYEQYV.

The CDR3 reads CASSLQVFQGLEAFF. The CDR3 bases are TGTGCCAGCAGTTTGCAGGTTTTCCAAGGACTTGAAGCTTTCTTT. The chain carries TRBV12-3 or TRBV12-4 and TRBJ1-1; D gene uncertain. This CDR3 contains 15 residues. Trimming pared 3 bases from V and 7 bases from J, leaving 18 bases between.

The chain links TRBV29-1 to TRBJ2-1, with TRBD2 matching 14 bases. CDR3 length: 16 amino acids. Trimming took 6 bases from V and 7 from J; bases not matched to a gene: 11. Germline CDR1 is SQVTM and CDR2 is ANQGSEA. CDR3 loop: CSVAGTSGRVRNEQFF. The CDR3 region has the DNA TGCAGCGTGGCCGGGACTAGCGGGAGAGTCCGAAATGAGCAGTTCTTC.

This clonotype was detected a few times. This rearrangement joins TRBV14 to TRBJ2-3; TRBD2 matches at 7 bases. The CDR3 has 24 residues. The V segment lost 0 bases and the J segment 0 bases; nucleotides outside the gene matches: 27. The germline CDR1 and CDR2 sequences are SGHDN and FVKESK. In DNA form, the CDR3 reads TGTGCCAGCAGCCAAGATCCCGGGGGGAAGAGGGAGGGCCGCCTTCCTACTAGCACAGATACGCAGTATTTT. Translation gives CASSQDPGGKREGRLPTSTDTQYF.

This chain connects TRBV29-1 to TRBJ1-2; 8 bases align to TRBD1. This CDR3 region has 15 residues. J lost 8 bases, V lost 6 bases, and 17 bases had no gene match. CDR1 SQVTM and CDR2 ANQGSEA come from the germline V gene. Here the CDR3 DNA reads TGCAGCGTCCACGGGACAGGCGGCGAGATAGGAGGCTACACCTTC. This encodes CSVHGTGGEIGGYTF.